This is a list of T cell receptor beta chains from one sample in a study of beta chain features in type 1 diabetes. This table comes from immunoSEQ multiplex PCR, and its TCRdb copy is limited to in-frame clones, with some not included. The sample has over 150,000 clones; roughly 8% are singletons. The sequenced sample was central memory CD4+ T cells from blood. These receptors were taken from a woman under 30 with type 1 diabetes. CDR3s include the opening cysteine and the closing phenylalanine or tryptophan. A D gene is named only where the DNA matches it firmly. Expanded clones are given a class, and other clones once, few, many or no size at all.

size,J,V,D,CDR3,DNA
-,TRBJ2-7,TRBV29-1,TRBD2,CSAGTSVAYEQYF,TGCAGCGCCGGGACTAGCGTCGCCTACGAGCAGTACTTC
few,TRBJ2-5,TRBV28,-,CASSEETQYF,TGTGCCAGCAGTGAGGAGACCCAGTACTTC
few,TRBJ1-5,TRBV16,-,CASSPQYSNQPQHF,TGTGCCAGCAGCCCTCAGTATAGCAATCAGCCCCAGCATTTT
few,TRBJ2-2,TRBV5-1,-,CASSTRMNTGELFF,TGCGCCAGCAGCACGCGGATGAACACCGGGGAGCTGTTTTTT
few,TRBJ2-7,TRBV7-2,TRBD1,CASSLVTGEYEQYF,TGTGCCAGCAGCTTAGTAACAGGGGAATACGAGCAGTACTTC
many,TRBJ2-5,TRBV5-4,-,CASSLYGVRQETQYF,TGTGCCAGCAGCTTGTATGGAGTCCGCCAAGAGACCCAGTACTTC
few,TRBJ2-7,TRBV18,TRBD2,CASSLSGRSYEQYF,TGTGCCAGCTCACTTAGCGGGCGCTCCTACGAGCAGTACTTC
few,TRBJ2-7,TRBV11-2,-,CASSLPGRGSYEQYF,TGTGCCAGCAGCTTACCTGGACGGGGCTCCTACGAGCAGTACTTC
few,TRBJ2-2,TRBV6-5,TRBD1,CASSYYGTGAGELFF,TGTGCCAGCAGTTACTATGGGACAGGCGCCGGGGAGCTGTTTTTT
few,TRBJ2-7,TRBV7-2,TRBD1,CASSPGTGGSYEQYF,TGTGCCAGCAGCCCCGGGACAGGGGGCTCCTACGAGCAGTACTTC
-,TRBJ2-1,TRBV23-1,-,CASSIGAVMNEQFF,TGCGCCAGCAGTATAGGGGCAGTGATGAATGAGCAGTTCTTC
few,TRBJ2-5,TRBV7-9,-,CASSPAARETQYF,TGTGCCAGCAGCCCAGCGGCAAGAGAGACCCAGTACTTC
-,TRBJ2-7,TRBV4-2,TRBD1,CASSQDVRGPPSYEQYF,TGTGCCAGCAGCCAGGACGTAAGGGGGCCCCCCTCCTACGAGCAGTACTTC
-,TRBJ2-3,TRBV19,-,CASSIHQAASTDTQYF,TGTGCCAGTAGTATCCATCAAGCGGCTAGCACAGATACGCAGTATTTT
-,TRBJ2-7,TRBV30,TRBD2,CAGVGEGWVEQYF,TGTGCCGGGGTCGGGGAGGGGTGGGTCGAGCAGTACTTC
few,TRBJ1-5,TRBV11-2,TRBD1,CASSVDQGARQPQHF,TGTGCCAGCAGCGTAGACCAGGGGGCTCGGCAGCCCCAGCATTTT
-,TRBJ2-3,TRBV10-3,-,CAISVGQGFTDTQYF,TGTGCCATCAGTGTTGGGCAGGGGTTTACAGATACGCAGTATTTT
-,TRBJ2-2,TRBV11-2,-,CASSLYRTGTGELFF,TGTGCCAGCAGCTTGTACAGGACGGGCACCGGGGAGCTGTTTTTT
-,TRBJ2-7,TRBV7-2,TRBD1,CASSLQGQGIEQYF,TGTGCCAGCAGCTTACAGGGACAGGGAATCGAGCAGTACTTC
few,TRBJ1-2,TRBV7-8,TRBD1,CASSLGTGNGYTF,TGTGCCAGCAGCTTAGGGACAGGCAATGGCTACACCTTC
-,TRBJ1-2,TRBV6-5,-,CASSYQRQDGYTF,TGTGCCAGCAGTTACCAGCGACAGGACGGCTACACCTTC
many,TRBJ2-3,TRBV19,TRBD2,CASSSVAGSTDTQYF,TGTGCCAGTAGTTCCGTAGCGGGCAGCACAGATACGCAGTATTTT
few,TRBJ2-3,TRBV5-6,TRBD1,CASSSQGATDTQYF,TGTGCCAGCAGCTCACAGGGGGCCACAGATACGCAGTATTTT
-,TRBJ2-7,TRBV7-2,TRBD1,CASSPQGSLGYEQYF,TGTGCCAGCAGCCCACAGGGGTCTCTAGGATACGAGCAGTACTTC